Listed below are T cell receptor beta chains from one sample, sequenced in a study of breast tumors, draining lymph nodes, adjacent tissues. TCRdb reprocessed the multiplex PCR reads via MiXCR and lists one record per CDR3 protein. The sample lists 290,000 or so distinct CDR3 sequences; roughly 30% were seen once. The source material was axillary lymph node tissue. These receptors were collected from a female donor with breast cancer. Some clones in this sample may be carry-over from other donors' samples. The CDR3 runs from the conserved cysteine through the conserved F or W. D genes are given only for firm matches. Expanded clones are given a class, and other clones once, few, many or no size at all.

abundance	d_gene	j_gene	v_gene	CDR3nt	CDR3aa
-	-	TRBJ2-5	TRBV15	TGTATCACCAGCACCTTTAGGGGGAAAGAGACCCAGTACTTC	CITSTFRGKETQYF
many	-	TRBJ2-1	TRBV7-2	TGTGCCAGCAGTGAAAGGAGCTCCTACAATGAGCAGTTCTTC	CASSERSSYNEQFF
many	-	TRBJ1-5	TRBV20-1	TGCAGCCTGGGGAACCCCCAGCATTTT	CSLGNPQHF
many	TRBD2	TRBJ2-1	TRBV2	TGTGCCAGCAGAAGCCCGGGACTAGCGGGGAACAATGAGCAGTTCTTC	CASRSPGLAGNNEQFF
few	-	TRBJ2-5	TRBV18	TGTGCCAGCTCCCAGTACCAAGAGACCCAGTACTTC	CASSQYQETQYF
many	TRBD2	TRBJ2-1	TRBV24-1	TGTGCCACCAGTGATATATGGACTAGCGGGAGGGGAAACAATGAGCAGTTCTTC	CATSDIWTSGRGNNEQFF
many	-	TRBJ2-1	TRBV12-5	TGTGCTAGTGGTTTGGCACCTGCACACAATGAGCAGTTCTTC	CASGLAPAHNEQFF
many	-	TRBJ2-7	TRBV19	TGTGCCAGTAGTATAGTGGGCATGAGCTCCTACGAGCAGTACTTC	CASSIVGMSSYEQYF
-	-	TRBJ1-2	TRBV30	TGTGCCTGGAGTGGAATGGACAGTTTACGGGGCTACACCTTC	CAWSGMDSLRGYTF
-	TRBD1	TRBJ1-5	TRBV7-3	TGTGCCAGCAGCCGCGAGACAGGGAGGGATCAGCCCCAGCATTTT	CASSRETGRDQPQHF
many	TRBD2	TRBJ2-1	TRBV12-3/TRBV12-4	TGTGCCAGCAGCCTAGCGGGAAGTCCTAATGAGCAGTTCTTC	CASSLAGSPNEQFF
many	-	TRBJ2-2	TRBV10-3	TGTGCCATCAGTTTCCAGCCCACAGGTGCCGGGGAGCTGTTTTTT	CAISFQPTGAGELFF
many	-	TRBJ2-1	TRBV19	TGTGCCAGTAGTAGGGTGGGAGTCCTCTCCTACAATGAGCAGTTCTTC	CASSRVGVLSYNEQFF
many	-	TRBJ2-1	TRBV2	TGTGCCAGCAGTGGGTCCACCTACAATGAGCAGTTCTTC	CASSGSTYNEQFF
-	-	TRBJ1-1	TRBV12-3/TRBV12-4	TGTGCCAGCAGGACCCGCCGGGGTGAAGCTTTCTTT	CASRTRRGEAFF
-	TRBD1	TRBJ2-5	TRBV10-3	TGTGCCGTCTCTGGACAGGGACAAGAGGCCCAGTACTTC	CAVSGQGQEAQYF
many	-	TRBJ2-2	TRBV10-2	TGCGCCAGCAGTGAGGCCGGGACGCTCAACACCGGGGAGCTGTTTTTT	CASSEAGTLNTGELFF
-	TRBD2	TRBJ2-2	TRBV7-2	TGTGCCAGCAGCCCCGGGACTAGCGGGAGAGTCACCGGGGAGCTGTTTTTT	CASSPGTSGRVTGELFF
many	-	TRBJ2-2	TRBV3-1	TGTGCCAGTAGTCCCAGGACTAACACCGGGGAGCTGTTTTTT	CASSPRTNTGELFF
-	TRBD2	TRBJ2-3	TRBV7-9	TGTGCCAGCAGCGGGCGACTAGCGGGAGGGGGGACAGATACGCAGTATTTT	CASSGRLAGGGTDTQYF
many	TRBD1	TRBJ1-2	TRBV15	TGTGCCACCAGCGGCCCGGGACAGGGTGCCTATGGCTACACCTTC	CATSGPGQGAYGYTF
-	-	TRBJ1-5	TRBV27	TGTGCCAGCAGTCCCGAGTGGGGCAATCAGCCCCAGCATTTT	CASSPEWGNQPQHF
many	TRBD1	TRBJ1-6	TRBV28	TGTGCCAGCAGCTGGGGGACAGGGCGAAATTCACCCCTCCACTTT	CASSWGTGRNSPLHF
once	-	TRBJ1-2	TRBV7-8	TGTGCCAGCACCTTAGATCAGGGCAAGGGTGGAGGCTACACCTTC	CASTLDQGKGGGYTF
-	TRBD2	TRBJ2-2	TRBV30	TGTGCCCGGCAGACTAGCAGGAACGCCGGGGAGCTGTTTTTT	CARQTSRNAGELFF
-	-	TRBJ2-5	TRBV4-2	TGTGCCAGCAGCCCCAGCGTAGCCGGGACCCGGTACTTC	CASSPSVAGTRYF
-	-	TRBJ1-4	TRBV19	TGTGCCAGTACCGATGGACTAGCGGGAGGTCCCGGGGCTTCCGAAAAACTGTTTTTT	CASTDGLAGGPGASEKLFF
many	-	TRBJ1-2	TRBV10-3	TGTGCCATCAGTGAGTTCCCCCAGGGAGCTAACTATGGCTACACCTTC	CAISEFPQGANYGYTF
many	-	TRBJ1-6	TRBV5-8	TGTGCCAGCAGCTTGGAAATGGGAAGGTCACCCCTCCACTTT	CASSLEMGRSPLHF
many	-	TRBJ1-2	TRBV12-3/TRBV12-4	TGTGCCAGCAGCCCCACGGCGTTACATAGGGGCTACACCTTC	CASSPTALHRGYTF
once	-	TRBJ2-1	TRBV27	TGTGCCAGCAGTCAAGACAATGATCAGTTCTTC	CASSQDNDQFF
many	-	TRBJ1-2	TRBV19	TGTGCCAGTAGTATGGGGGCCTGGGGCTACACCTTC	CASSMGAWGYTF
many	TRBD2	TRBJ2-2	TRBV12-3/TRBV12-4	TGTGCCAGCAGTTTAGCGAGCGTAACTAGCGGGACCACCGGGGAGCTGTTTTTT	CASSLASVTSGTTGELFF
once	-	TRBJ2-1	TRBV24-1	TGTCCCACCTACAATGAGCAGTTCTTC	CPTYNEQFF
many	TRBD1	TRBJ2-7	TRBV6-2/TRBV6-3	TGTGCCACAAACCGCGGGACAGGGAGCTACGAGCAGTACTTC	CATNRGTGSYEQYF
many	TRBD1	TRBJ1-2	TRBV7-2	TGTGCCAGCAGCCCCCAACAGAACAGGGGGCTACATGGCTACACCTTC	CASSPQQNRGLHGYTF
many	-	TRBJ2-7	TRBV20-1	TGCAGTGCCTCGACGGTGAATCCCTACGAGCAGTACTTC	CSASTVNPYEQYF
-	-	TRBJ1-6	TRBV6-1	TGTGCCAGCAGGCTGGGAGAGGGGGGTTCACCCCTCCACTTT	CASRLGEGGSPLHF
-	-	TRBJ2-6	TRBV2	TGTGCCAGCAGTGAAGTGGGGGGAACCGGGGCCAACGTCCTGACTTTC	CASSEVGGTGANVLTF
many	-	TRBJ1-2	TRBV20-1	TGCAGTGCTAGCGGGCGGCTGAGCTATGGCTACACCTTC	CSASGRLSYGYTF
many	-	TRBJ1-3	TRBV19	TGTGCCAGTAGTCTACAGGGTACTTCTGGAAACACCATATATTTT	CASSLQGTSGNTIYF